This passage covers 17 T cell receptor beta chains from one sample sequenced in a study of blood T cell repertoires in COVID-19. Assay used: immunoSEQ multiplex PCR; TCRdb lists only in-frame clones, some missing. The sample consists of some 400,000 clones, roughly four fifths of them appearing once. Sequenced input: peripheral blood. Receptors were obtained from a human donor with acute or convalescent COVID-19. The donor label of this sample is uncertain.

This clone showed up many times. J is TRBJ2-3 and V is TRBV28; D is uncertain. The V end lost 5 bases, the J end lost 5 bases, and 20 bases lay between the germline ends. The CDR3 has 16 amino acids. Germline loops: CDR1 MDHEN, CDR2 SYDVKM. CDR3 residues: CASSTPLEVVVDTQYF. For the CDR3, the DNA is TGTGCCAGCAGTACCCCTCTAGAGGTGGTCGTAGATACGCAGTATTTT.

The V and J genes are TRBV30 and TRBJ1-5, with D maybe TRBD1 (5 bases). CDR1 GTSNPN and CDR2 SVGIG come from the germline V gene (reference sequence). Between the trimmed V and J ends, which lost 2 bases and 3 bases, there was a span of 11 bases. CDR3 length: 14 residues. CDR3 DNA sequence: TGTGCCTGGAGTCTAGACAGTTACAATCAGCCCCAGCATTTT. It translates to CAWSLDSYNQPQHF.

A few counts support this clone. The rearrangement joins TRBV2 to TRBJ2-7; 14 bases map to TRBD2. Per the germline V gene, CDR1 is SNHLY and CDR2 is FYNNEI. This CDR3 region has 17 residues. J was trimmed by 0 bases and V by 7 bases; bases with no gene match: 8. CDR3 amino acids: CASIPGLAGESSYEQYF. The CDR3, as DNA: TGTGCCAGCATCCCGGGACTAGCGGGGGAGAGCTCCTACGAGCAGTACTTC.

For this clone: Other DNA sequences within the sample encode an identical CDR3. The chain is built from TRBV2 and TRBJ1-4, with 7 bases matching TRBD1. The germline gives CDR1 SNHLY, CDR2 FYNNEI. The V gene end was trimmed by 6 bases and the J gene end by 5 bases; junction bases not matched to a gene: 9. CDR3 length: 15 amino acids. The CDR3, as DNA: TGTGCCAGCAGATTGAGACAGGGTTTAAATGAAAAACTGTTTTTT. It specifies CASRLRQGLNEKLFF.

V gene TRBV7-2 combines with J gene TRBJ1-2; 9 bases map to TRBD1. J was trimmed by 2 bases and V by 3 bases; bases with no gene match: 4. Germline V gives CDR1 SGHTA, CDR2 FQGNSA. The CDR3 extends over 15 amino acids. CDR3 in amino acids: CASSFGTGFNYGYTF. The CDR3 coding sequence is TGTGCCAGCAGCTTTGGGACAGGGTTCAACTATGGCTACACCTTC. The full variable domain, in which reference TRBV7-2 and TRBJ1-2 provide the parts outside the CDR3, is GAGVSQSPSNKVTEKGKDVELRCDPISGHTALYWYRQSLGQGLEFLIYFQGNSAPDKSGLPSDRFSAERTGGSVSTLTIQRTQQEDSAVYLCASSFGTGFNYGYTFGSGTRLTVV.

This sequence joins TRBV5-1 and TRBJ2-1; 8 nucleotides align to TRBD2. Germline V lookup: CDR1 SGHRS, CDR2 YFSETQ. The CDR3 spans 15 residues. Trimming at V came to 8 bases and at J to 9 bases, leaving 16 bases not matched to a gene. The CDR3 DNA sequence: TGCGCCAGTCGAGGTAGCGGGACCAAAGGGGGTGAGCAGTTCTTC. Translation: CASRGSGTKGGEQFF.

This chain uses TRBV9 with TRBJ2-7, with TRBD2 as a possible D gene (6 bases). Trimming stripped 4 bases from V and 6 bases from J, with 14 bases between. The CDR3 loop spans 13 amino acids. In germline, CDR1 is SGDLS, CDR2 YYNGEE. CDR3 amino acids: CASSPGDGGEQYF. CDR3 DNA sequence: TGTGCCAGCAGCCCGGGGGATGGGGGCGAGCAGTACTTC.

The chain recombines TRBV4-1 with TRBJ2-1; TRBD2 aligns across 12 bases. The germline V gene encodes CDR1 MGHRA and CDR2 YSYEKL. This CDR3 spans 19 amino acids. V shed 0 bases, J shed 5 bases, and the junction held 11 bases outside the gene matches. The CDR3 sequence: CASSQEVPSGRAIDNEQFF. The CDR3 DNA follows: TGCGCCAGCAGCCAAGAAGTCCCTAGCGGGAGGGCCATCGACAATGAGCAGTTCTTC.

In this sample, this clone turned up once. The chain recombines TRBV28 with TRBJ1-1; D gene ambiguous. This CDR3 has 15 amino acids. CDR1 MDHEN and CDR2 SYDVKM come from the germline V gene. The V and J ends lost 1 base and 5 bases respectively, with 14 bases between them. CDR3 amino acids: CASSLSAGVVTEAFF. The CDR3 nucleotides are TGTGCCAGCAGTTTATCCGCCGGGGTCGTGACTGAAGCTTTCTTT.

The chain employs TRBV2 and TRBJ1-6; D uncertain. Germline V lookup: CDR1 SNHLY, CDR2 FYNNEI. The CDR3 has 14 amino acids. Trimming stripped 1 base from V and 10 bases from J, with 11 bases between. Written as DNA, the CDR3 is TGTGCCAGCAGTGAAGTGAGGGTGCGCTCACCCCTCCACTTT. This gives the protein CASSEVRVRSPLHF.

The chain links TRBV2 to TRBJ1-3, with 9 positions matching TRBD1. The CDR3 has 16 residues. Trimming cost V 5 bases and J 0 bases; bases outside gene matches: 5. Per germline, CDR1 SNHLY and CDR2 FYNNEI. The CDR3 loop reads CASSPPTGGSGNTIYF. CDR3 in DNA: TGTGCCAGCAGTCCCCCGACAGGGGGCTCTGGAAACACCATATATTTT. Full variable domain (rest looked up from reference TRBV2 and TRBJ1-3): EPEVTQTPSHQVTQMGQEVILRCVPISNHLYFYWYRQILGQKVEFLVSFYNNEISEKSEIFDDQFSVERPDGSNFTLKIRSTKLEDSAMYFCASSPPTGGSGNTIYFGEGSWLTVV.

The V and J genes are TRBV27 and TRBJ1-2; D is possibly TRBD1 (6 bases). The germline V and J ends were trimmed by 5 bases and 0 bases, with 7 bases remaining between them. The CDR3 has 13 residues. Germline-derived CDR1 and CDR2 are MNHEY and SMNVEV (reference sequence). The CDR3 sequence: CASSEGANYGYTF. DNA of the CDR3: TGTGCCAGCAGTGAGGGGGCTAACTATGGCTACACCTTC.

This clone was found once. The chain links TRBV11-3 to TRBJ1-1; D perhaps matches TRBD1 (5 bases). V was pared by 1 base and J by 6 bases, with 9 bases between. This CDR3 has 13 amino acids. Germline assignment: CDR1 SGHNT and CDR2 YENEEA. The CDR3 DNA sequence: TGTGCCAGCAGCTTAGTGACAGTAGCTGAAGCTTTCTTT. Encoded protein: CASSLVTVAEAFF.

The rearrangement links TRBV3-1 (or the pseudogene TRBV3-2) to TRBJ2-1, with D possibly matching TRBD1 (5 bases). The length of the CDR3 is 14 residues. Germline CDR1 is LGHDT and CDR2 is YNNKEL (reference sequence). V shed 5 bases and J shed 1 base, with 9 bases lying between them. CDR3 bases: TGTGCCAGCAGCACCAGGGATTCCTACAATGAGCAGTTCTTC. It codes for CASSTRDSYNEQFF.

This clone appeared a few times. J is TRBJ2-1 and V is TRBV5-1; 7 bases are shared with TRBD1. There are 15 residues in the CDR3. Trimming took 4 bases from V and 4 from J; bases not matched to a gene: 8. Germline-derived CDR1 and CDR2 are SGHRS and YFSETQ. CDR3 DNA: TGCGCCAGCAGCGGAGAGCCGGGACAGTACAATGAGCAGTTCTTC. Protein sequence: CASSGEPGQYNEQFF.

This rearrangement joins TRBV10-2 to TRBJ1-1; the match to TRBD1 covers 10 bases. Germline CDR1 reads WSHSY; CDR2 reads SAAADI. The V and J ends lost 4 bases and 4 bases, in that order; junction bases with no gene match: 0. The CDR3 is 13 residues long. The CDR3 DNA reads TGCGCCAGCAGTGGGACAGGGGGCACTGAAGCTTTCTTT. Its protein product is CASSGTGGTEAFF.

This clone has just a few counts. The rearrangement links TRBV7-9 to TRBJ2-2; 8 positions agree with TRBD2. The CDR3 length is 15 residues. Germline trimming cut 9 bases from V and 2 bases from J; bases unmatched to any gene: 8. Germline V gives CDR1 SEHNR, CDR2 FQNEAQ (reference sequence). Here the CDR3 DNA reads TGTGCCAGGGGTCCTAGCGGGCCAAACACCGGGGAGCTGTTTTTT. This translates into CARGPSGPNTGELFF.